The sequence of this T cell receptor beta chain was determined in a study of vaccination effects on CD4 cells after COVID-19. Study-wide background: Post-vaccine sampling occurred a median 72 days after the second dose.

Clones were read by immunoSEQ multiplex PCR, and TCRdb kept only the in-frame ones, dropping some. This table has some 61,000 clones, about 80% appearing once. Viral peptide pool expansion of antigen-specific CD4+ T cells preceded sequencing in the ViraFEST assay. Researchers isolated CD4+ T cells once approximately ten days of culture had elapsed. Of the BNT162b2 and mRNA-1273 vaccines, participants received two doses of one or the other. Some 2 million PBMC were placed in each well, which was supplemented with 10 IU/ml IL-2 and around 10 ug/ml peptides. V shed 4 bases and J 0 bases; nucleotides not matched to a gene: 10. Per the germline V gene, CDR1 is SQVTM and CDR2 is ANQGSEA. The CDR3 sequence is 16 residues long. Study results and limitations: Missing from the study were early post-infection timepoints, and its convalescent patients were few. Healthy vaccinees' vaccine-induced clones included only 1 of 255 cross-reacting with common cold coronaviruses.

Turning to this clone: Antigen specificity is unknown.

This sample comprised CD4+ T cells from PBMCs cultured with HCoV-OC43 spike peptides, obtained after COVID-19 vaccination. Regarding subset: HCoV-OC43 spike overlapping peptide pool stimulation. V is TRBV29-1 and J is TRBJ1-2, with 8 bases fitting TRBD1. The receptor was isolated from a human donor who received a COVID-19 vaccine. CDR3 nucleotides: TGCAGCGTTGCCCGGGACAGGAGAACCTCTAACTATGGCTACACCTTC. This sequence encodes CSVARDRRTSNYGYTF. The full variable domain, with the rest looked up from reference TRBV29-1 and TRBJ1-2, is SAVISQKPSRDICQRGTSLTIQCQVDSQVTMMFWYRQQPGQSLTLIATANQGSEATYESGFVIDKFPISRPNLTFSTLTVSNMSPEDSSIYLCSVARDRRTSNYGYTFGSGTRLTVV.